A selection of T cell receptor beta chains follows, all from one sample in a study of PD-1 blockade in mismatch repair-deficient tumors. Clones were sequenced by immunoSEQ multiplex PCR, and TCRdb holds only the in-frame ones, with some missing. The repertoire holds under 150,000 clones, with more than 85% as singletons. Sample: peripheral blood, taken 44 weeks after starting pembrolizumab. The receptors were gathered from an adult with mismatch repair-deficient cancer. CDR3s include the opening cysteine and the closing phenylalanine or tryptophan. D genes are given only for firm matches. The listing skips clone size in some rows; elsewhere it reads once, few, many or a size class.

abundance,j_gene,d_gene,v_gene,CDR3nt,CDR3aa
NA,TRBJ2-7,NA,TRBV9,TGTGCCAGCAGCGAAGGAAGCTCCTACGAGCAGTACTTC,CASSEGSSYEQYF
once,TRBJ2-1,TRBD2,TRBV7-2,TGTGCCAGCAGGCGTTTGGCGGGAGGATACAATGAGCAGTTCTTC,CASRRLAGGYNEQFF
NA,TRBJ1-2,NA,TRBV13,TGTGCCAGCAGCTTAGGCCACGCTTCTGGCTACACCTTC,CASSLGHASGYTF
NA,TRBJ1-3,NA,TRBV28,TGTGCCAGCAGTTTACAGGTCTCTGGAAACACCATATATTTT,CASSLQVSGNTIYF
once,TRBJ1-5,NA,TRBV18,TGTGCCAGCTCACCTAGCCAGGGAAGAGGTGAGCCCCAGCATTTT,CASSPSQGRGEPQHF
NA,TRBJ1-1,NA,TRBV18,TGTGCCAGCTCACCAATCAGGGACTTTTCGAACACTGAAGCTTTCTTT,CASSPIRDFSNTEAFF
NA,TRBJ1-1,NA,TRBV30,TGTGCCTGGGGAGGGGACTACACTGAAGCTTTCTTT,CAWGGDYTEAFF
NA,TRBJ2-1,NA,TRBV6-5,TGTGCCAGCACCTCTCCGTCGGGTAGCAATGAGCAGTTCTTC,CASTSPSGSNEQFF
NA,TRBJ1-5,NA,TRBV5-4,TGTGCCAGCAGCCCGACAGAGTATAGCAATCAGCCCCAGCATTTT,CASSPTEYSNQPQHF
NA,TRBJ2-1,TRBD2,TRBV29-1,TGCAGCGTTACCCTAGCGGGAGGGCCGAATGAGCAGTTCTTC,CSVTLAGGPNEQFF
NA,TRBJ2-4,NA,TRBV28,TGTGCCAGCAGTTTGCAGGGTGAAAACATTCAGTACTTC,CASSLQGENIQYF
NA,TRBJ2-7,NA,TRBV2,TGTGCCAGCCAAGCACCCAGCTCCTACGAGCAGTACTTC,CASQAPSSYEQYF
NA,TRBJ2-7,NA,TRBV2,TGTGCCAGCAGTGACTACGAGCAGTACTTC,CASSDYEQYF
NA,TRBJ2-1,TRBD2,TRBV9,TGTGCCAGCAGCGTAATTAGCGGGACAACCTACAATGAGCAGTTCTTC,CASSVISGTTYNEQFF
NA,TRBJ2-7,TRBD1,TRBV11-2,TGTGCCAGCAGCCTGGGACAGTGGTCGTACGAGCAGTACTTC,CASSLGQWSYEQYF
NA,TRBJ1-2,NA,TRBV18,TGTGCCAGCTCCAGAACCAAAAACAGAGGCTACACCTTC,CASSRTKNRGYTF
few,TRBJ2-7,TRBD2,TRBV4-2,TGTGCCAGCAGCCAAGGACTAGCGGGAGGGCTCGAGCAGTACTTC,CASSQGLAGGLEQYF
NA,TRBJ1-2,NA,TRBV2,TGTGCCAGCATGGGGGGGCCCTATGGCTACACCTTC,CASMGGPYGYTF
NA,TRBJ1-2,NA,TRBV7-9,TGTGCCAGCAGCTTAGCCCTCTTCGGTGGTGGCTACACCTTC,CASSLALFGGGYTF
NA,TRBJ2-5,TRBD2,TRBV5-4,TGTGCCAGCAGCTATAGCGGGAGGAGGCGGCAAGAGACCCAGTACTTC,CASSYSGRRRQETQYF
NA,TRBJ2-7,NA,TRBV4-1,TGCGCCAGCAGCCAAGATGCGACAGGGACTTACGAGCAGTACTTC,CASSQDATGTYEQYF
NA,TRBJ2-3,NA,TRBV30,TGTGCCGTGCAACGGCCAGGAATGGTGGACACAGATACGCAGTATTTT,CAVQRPGMVDTDTQYF